This TCR beta chain was recorded in a study of T cells in Graves' hyperthyroidism and ophthalmopathy. Using RNA transcripts as the source, TCR beta CDR3 regions were amplified. When the TCR CDR3 underwent first-round RT-PCR, the HTBI primer set was used. TCRdb used MiXCR to reprocess the multiplex PCR reads, holding one entry per CDR3 protein. This sample has around 350,000 distinct CDR3 sequences; 15% to 20% occur once, and the top ten carry about 4%. This clonotype was observed many times. The sequence was collected from a woman aged 18-35 years with Graves' hyperthyroidism. The sample comprised blood.

The chain's CDR3 is CATSTGPYGYTF. For the CDR3, the DNA is TGTGCCACCAGCACAGGGCCCTATGGCTACACCTTC. The V and J genes are TRBV24-1 and TRBJ1-2, with D possibly being TRBD1 (6 bases). The V end lost 7 bases, the J end lost 4 bases, and 9 bases lay between the germline ends. The germline V gene encodes CDR1 KGHDR and CDR2 SFDVKD. This CDR3 comprises 12 residues.